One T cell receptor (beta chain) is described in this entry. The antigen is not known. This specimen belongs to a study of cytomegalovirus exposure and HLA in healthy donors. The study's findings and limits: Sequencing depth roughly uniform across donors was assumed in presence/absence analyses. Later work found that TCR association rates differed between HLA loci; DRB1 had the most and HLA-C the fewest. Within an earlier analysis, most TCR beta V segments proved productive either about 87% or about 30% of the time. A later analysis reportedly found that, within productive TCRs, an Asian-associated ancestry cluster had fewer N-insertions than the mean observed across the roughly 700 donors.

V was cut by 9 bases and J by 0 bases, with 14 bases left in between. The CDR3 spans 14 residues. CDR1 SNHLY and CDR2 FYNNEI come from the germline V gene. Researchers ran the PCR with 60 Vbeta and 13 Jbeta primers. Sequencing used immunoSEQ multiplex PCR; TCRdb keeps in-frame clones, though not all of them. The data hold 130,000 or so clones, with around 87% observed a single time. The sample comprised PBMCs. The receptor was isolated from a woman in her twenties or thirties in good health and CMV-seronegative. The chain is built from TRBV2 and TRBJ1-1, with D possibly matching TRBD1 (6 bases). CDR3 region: CASVQGLMNTEAFF. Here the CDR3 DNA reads TGTGCCAGTGTACAGGGATTAATGAACACTGAAGCTTTCTTT.